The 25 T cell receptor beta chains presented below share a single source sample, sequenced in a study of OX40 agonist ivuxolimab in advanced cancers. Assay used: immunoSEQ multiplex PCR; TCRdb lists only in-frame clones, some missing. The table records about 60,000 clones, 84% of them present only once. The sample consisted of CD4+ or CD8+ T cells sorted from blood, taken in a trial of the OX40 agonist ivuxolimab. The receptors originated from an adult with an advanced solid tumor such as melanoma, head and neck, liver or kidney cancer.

The CDR3 nucleotides read TGCAGCGTTGGGCAGGGTCAAGATACGCAGTATTTT. Its translation: CSVGQGQDTQYF. V is TRBV29-1 and J is TRBJ2-3; D possibly corresponds to TRBD1 (5 bases). Germline assignment: CDR1 SQVTM and CDR2 ANQGSEA. V gave up 4 bases and J gave up 5 bases, with 10 bases separating them. The CDR3 extends over 12 amino acids.

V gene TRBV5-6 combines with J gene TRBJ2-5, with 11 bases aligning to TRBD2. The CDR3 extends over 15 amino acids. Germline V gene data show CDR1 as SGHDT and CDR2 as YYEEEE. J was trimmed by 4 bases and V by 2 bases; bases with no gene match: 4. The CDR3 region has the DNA TGTGCCAGCAGCTTCGTAGCGGGGGGGCGAGAGACCCAGTACTTC. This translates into CASSFVAGGRETQYF. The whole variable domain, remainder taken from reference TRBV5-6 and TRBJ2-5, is DAGVTQSPTHLIKTRGQQVTLRCSPKSGHDTVSWYQQALGQGPQFIFQYYEEEERQRGNFPDRFSGHQFPNYSSELNVNALLLGDSALYLCASSFVAGGRETQYFGPGTRLLVL.

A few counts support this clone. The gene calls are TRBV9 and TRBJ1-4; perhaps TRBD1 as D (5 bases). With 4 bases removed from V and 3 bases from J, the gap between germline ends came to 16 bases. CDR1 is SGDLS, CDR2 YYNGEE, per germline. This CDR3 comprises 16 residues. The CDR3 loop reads CASSLSTGTSNEKLFF. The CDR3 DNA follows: TGTGCCAGCAGCTTATCTACCGGGACCTCTAATGAAAAACTGTTTTTT.

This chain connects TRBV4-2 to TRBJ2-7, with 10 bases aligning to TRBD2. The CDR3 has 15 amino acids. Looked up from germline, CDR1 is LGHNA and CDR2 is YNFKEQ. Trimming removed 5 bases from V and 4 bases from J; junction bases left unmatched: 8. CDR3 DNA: TGTGCCAGCAGCTTGGACCAAGCGGGGGGGTACGAGCAGTACTTC. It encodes CASSLDQAGGYEQYF.

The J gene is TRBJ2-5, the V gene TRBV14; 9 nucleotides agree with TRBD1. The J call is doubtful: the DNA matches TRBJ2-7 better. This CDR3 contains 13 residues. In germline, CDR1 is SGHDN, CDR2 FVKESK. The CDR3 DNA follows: TGTGCCAGCAGGCCGACAGGGGGAAACGAGCAGTACTTC. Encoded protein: CASRPTGGNEQYF.

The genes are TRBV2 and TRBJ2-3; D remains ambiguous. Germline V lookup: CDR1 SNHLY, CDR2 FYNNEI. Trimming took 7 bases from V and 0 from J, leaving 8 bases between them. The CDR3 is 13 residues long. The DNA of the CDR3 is TGTGCCAGCAATCTTCCGAGCACAGATACGCAGTATTTT. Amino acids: CASNLPSTDTQYF. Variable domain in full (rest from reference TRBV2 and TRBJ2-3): EPEVTQTPSHQVTQMGQEVILRCVPISNHLYFYWYRQILGQKVEFLVSFYNNEISEKSEIFDDQFSVERPDGSNFTLKIRSTKLEDSAMYFCASNLPSTDTQYFGPGTRLTVL.

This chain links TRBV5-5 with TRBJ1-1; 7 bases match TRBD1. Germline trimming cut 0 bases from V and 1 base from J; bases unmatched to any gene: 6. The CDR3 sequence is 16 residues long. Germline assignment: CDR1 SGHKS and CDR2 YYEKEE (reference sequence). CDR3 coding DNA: TGTGCCAGCAGCTTGGCCGGGACAGCTTCGAACACTGAAGCTTTCTTT. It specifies CASSLAGTASNTEAFF.

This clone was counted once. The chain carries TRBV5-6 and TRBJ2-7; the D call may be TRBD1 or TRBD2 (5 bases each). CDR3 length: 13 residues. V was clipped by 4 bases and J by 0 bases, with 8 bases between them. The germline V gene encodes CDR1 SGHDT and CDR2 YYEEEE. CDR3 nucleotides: TGTGCCAGCAGCCCGGGGCCCTCCTACGAGCAGTACTTC. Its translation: CASSPGPSYEQYF.

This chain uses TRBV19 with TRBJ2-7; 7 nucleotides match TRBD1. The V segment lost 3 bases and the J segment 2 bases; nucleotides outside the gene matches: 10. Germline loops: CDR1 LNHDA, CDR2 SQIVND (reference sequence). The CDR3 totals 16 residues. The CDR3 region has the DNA TGTGCCAGTAGTATTAATCTATGGGACAGAACCTACGAGCAGTACTTC. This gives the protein CASSINLWDRTYEQYF. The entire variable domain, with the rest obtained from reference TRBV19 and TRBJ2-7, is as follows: DGGITQSPKYLFRKEGQNVTLSCEQNLNHDAMYWYRQDPGQGLRLIYYSQIVNDFQKGDIAEGYSVSREKKESFPLTVTSAQKNPTAFYLCASSINLWDRTYEQYFGPGTRLTVT.

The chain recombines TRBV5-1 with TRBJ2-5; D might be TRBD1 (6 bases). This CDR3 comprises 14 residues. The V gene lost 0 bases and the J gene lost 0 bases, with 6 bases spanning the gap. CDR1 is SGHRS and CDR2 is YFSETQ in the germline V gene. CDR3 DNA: TGCGCCAGCAGCTTGGACAGGGACCAAGAGACCCAGTACTTC. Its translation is CASSLDRDQETQYF.

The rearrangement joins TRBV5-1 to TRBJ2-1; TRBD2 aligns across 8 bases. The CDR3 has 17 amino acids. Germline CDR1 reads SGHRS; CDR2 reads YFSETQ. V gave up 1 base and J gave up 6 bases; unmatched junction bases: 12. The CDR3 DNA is TGCGCCAGCAGCTTGTTGCCGGGACTAGGGGTGGGCAATGAGCAGTTCTTC. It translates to CASSLLPGLGVGNEQFF.

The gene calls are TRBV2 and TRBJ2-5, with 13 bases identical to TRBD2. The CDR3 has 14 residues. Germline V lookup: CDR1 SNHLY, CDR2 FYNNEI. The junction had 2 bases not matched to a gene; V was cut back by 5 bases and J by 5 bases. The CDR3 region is CASSPGLAGETQYF. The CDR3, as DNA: TGTGCCAGCAGTCCGGGACTAGCGGGGGAGACCCAGTACTTC.

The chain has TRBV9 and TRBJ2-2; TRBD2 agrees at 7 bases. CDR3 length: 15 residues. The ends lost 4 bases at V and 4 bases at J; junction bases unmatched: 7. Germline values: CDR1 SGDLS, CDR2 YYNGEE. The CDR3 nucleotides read TGTGCCAGCAGCCCCAGACTAGCCGTCACCGGGGAGCTGTTTTTT. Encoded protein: CASSPRLAVTGELFF.

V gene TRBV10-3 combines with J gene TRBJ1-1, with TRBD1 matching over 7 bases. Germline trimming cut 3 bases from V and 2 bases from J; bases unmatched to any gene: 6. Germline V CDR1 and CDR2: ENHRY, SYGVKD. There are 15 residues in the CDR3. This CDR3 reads CAISDYDRVNTEAFF. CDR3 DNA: TGTGCCATCAGTGATTACGACAGGGTCAACACTGAAGCTTTCTTT.

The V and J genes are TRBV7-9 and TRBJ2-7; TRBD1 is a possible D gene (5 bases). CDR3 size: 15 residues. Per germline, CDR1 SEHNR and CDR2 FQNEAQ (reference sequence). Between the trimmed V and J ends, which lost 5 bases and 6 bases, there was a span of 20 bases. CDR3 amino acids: CASSQEPQGNREQYF. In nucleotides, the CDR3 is TGTGCCAGCAGCCAAGAGCCCCAGGGAAACCGCGAGCAGTACTTC.

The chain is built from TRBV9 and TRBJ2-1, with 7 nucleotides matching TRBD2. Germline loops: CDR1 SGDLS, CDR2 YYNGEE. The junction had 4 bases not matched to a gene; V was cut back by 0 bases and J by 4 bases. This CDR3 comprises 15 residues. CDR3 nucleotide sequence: TGTGCCAGCAGCGTAGCCTGGGGGGGTTACAATGAGCAGTTCTTC. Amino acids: CASSVAWGGYNEQFF.

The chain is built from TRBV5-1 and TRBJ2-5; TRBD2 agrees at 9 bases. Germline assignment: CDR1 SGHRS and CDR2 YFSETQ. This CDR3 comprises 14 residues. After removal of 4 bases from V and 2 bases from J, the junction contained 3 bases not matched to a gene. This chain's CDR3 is CASSVTSGQETQYF. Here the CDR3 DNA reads TGCGCCAGCAGCGTGACTAGCGGTCAAGAGACCCAGTACTTC. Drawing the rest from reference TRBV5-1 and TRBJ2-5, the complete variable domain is KAGVTQTPRYLIKTRGQQVTLSCSPISGHRSVSWYQQTPGQGLQFLFEYFSETQRNKGNFPGRFSGRQFSNSRSEMNVSTLELGDSALYLCASSVTSGQETQYFGPGTRLLVL.

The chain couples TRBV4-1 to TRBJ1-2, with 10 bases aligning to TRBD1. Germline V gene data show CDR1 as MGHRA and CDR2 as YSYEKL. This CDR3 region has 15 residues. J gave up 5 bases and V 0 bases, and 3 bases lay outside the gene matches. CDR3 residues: CASSQEGTGVYGYTF. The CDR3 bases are TGCGCCAGCAGCCAAGAGGGGACAGGGGTGTATGGCTACACCTTC.

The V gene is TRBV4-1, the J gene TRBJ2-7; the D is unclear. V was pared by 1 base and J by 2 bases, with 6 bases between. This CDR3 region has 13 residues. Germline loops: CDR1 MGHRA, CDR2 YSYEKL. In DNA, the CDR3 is TGCGCCAGCAGCCAAGTCCCCGCCTACGAGCAGTACTTC. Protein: CASSQVPAYEQYF.

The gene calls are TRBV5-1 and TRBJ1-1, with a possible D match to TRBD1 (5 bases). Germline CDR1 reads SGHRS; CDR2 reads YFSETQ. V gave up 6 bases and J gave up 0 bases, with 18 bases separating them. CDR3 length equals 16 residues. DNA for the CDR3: TGCGCCAGCAACCCCAGATGGGGCGTCGTGAACACTGAAGCTTTCTTT. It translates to CASNPRWGVVNTEAFF.

As DNA, the CDR3 is TGTGCCAGCAGTTCCCTAGGTCAAAACACTGAAGCTTTCTTT. Translated, it gives CASSSLGQNTEAFF. The V gene is TRBV6-5, the J gene TRBJ1-1, with D unresolved. The V gene's germline CDR1 is MNHEY and CDR2 SVGAGI. CDR3 length equals 14 residues. Trimming took 4 bases from V and 2 from J, leaving 11 bases between them.

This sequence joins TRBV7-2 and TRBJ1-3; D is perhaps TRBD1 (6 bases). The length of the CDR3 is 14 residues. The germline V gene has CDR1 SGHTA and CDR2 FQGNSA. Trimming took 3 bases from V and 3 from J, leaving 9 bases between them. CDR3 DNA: TGTGCCAGCAGCTTCGGGACATATGGAAACACCATATATTTT. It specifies CASSFGTYGNTIYF.

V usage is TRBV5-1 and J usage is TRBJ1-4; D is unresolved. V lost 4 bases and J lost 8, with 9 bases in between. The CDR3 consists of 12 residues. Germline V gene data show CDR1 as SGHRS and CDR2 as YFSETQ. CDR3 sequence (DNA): TGCGCCAGCAGCCTTCTAGGGGAAAAACTGTTTTTT. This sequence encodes CASSLLGEKLFF.

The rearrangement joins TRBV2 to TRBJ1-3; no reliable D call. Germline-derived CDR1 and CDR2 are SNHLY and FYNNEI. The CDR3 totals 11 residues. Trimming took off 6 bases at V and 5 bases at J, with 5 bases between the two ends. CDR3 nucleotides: TGTGCCAGCAGCGATCGAAACACCATATATTTT. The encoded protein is CASSDRNTIYF.

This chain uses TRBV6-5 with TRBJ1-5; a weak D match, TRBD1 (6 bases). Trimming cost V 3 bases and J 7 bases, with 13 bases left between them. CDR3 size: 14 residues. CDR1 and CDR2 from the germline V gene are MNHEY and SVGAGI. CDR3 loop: CASSYGQTQQPQHF. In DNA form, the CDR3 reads TGTGCCAGCAGTTATGGACAGACGCAGCAGCCCCAGCATTTT.